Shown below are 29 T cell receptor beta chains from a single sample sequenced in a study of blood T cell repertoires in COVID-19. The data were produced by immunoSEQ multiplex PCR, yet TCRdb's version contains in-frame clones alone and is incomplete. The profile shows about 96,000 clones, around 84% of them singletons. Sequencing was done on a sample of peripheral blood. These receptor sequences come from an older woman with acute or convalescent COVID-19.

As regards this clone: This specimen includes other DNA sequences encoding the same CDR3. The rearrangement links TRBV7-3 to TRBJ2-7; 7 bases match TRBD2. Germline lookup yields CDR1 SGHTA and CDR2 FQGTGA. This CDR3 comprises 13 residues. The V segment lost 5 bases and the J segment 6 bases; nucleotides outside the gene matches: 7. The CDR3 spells CASSPGTGGEQYF. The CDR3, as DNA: TGTGCCAGCAGCCCTGGGACGGGGGGCGAGCAGTACTTC. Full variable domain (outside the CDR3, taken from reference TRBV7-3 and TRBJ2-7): GAGVSQTPSNKVTEKGKYVELRCDPISGHTALYWYRQSLGQGPEFLIYFQGTGAADDSGLPNDRFFAVRPEGSVSTLKIQRTERGDSAVYLCASSPGTGGEQYFGPGTRLTVT.

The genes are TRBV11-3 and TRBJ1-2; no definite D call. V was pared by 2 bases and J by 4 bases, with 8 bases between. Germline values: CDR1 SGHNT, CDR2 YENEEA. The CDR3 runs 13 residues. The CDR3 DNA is TGTGCCAGCAGCTTATCCGGGATCTATGGCTACACCTTC. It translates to CASSLSGIYGYTF.

CDR3 coding DNA: TGTGCCAGCAGCCTGGGCGGCAGGGGAAGCACTGAAGCTTTCTTT. It specifies CASSLGGRGSTEAFF. V gene TRBV7-3 combines with J gene TRBJ1-1; TRBD1 is a possible D gene (6 bases). Per germline, CDR1 SGHTA and CDR2 FQGTGA. V dropped 5 bases and J dropped 4 bases, with 17 bases sitting between them. There are 15 residues in the CDR3.

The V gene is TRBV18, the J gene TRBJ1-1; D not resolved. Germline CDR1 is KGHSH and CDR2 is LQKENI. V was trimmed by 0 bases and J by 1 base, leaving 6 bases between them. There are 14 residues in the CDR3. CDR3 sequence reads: CASSPPAGNTEAFF. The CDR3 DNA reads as TGTGCCAGCTCACCACCGGCAGGGAACACTGAAGCTTTCTTT.

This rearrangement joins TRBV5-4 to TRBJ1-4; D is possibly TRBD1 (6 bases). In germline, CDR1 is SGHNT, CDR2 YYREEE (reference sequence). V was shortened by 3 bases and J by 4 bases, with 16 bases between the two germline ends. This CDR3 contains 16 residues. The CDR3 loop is CASSSGPPGHNEKLFF. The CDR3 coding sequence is TGTGCCAGCAGCTCGGGGCCACCGGGACATAATGAAAAACTGTTTTTT.

The CDR3 region has the DNA TGCGCCAGCAGCCCGGATGACAGCGTTTATCTCGAGCAGTACTTC. This encodes CASSPDDSVYLEQYF. The chain has TRBV5-1 and TRBJ2-7, with D maybe TRBD1 (5 bases). CDR1 and CDR2 (germline): SGHRS, YFSETQ. V was cut by 4 bases and J by 6 bases, with 20 bases left in between. This CDR3 spans 15 amino acids.

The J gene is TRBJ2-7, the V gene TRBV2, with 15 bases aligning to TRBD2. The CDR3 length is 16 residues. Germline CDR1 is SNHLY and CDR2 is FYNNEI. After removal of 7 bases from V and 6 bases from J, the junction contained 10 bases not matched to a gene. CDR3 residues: CASIAGTSGGRSEQYF. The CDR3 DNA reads TGTGCCAGCATCGCAGGGACTAGCGGGGGGCGAAGCGAGCAGTACTTC.

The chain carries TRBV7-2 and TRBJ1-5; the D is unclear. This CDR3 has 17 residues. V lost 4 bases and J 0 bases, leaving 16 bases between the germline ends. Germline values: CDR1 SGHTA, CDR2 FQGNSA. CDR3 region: CASSSSRADYSNQPQHF. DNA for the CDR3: TGTGCCAGCAGCTCTAGTAGGGCGGACTATAGCAATCAGCCCCAGCATTTT. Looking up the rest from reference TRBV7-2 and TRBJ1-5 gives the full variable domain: GAGVSQSPSNKVTEKGKDVELRCDPISGHTALYWYRQSLGQGLEFLIYFQGNSAPDKSGLPSDRFSAERTGGSVSTLTIQRTQQEDSAVYLCASSSSRADYSNQPQHFGDGTRLSIL.

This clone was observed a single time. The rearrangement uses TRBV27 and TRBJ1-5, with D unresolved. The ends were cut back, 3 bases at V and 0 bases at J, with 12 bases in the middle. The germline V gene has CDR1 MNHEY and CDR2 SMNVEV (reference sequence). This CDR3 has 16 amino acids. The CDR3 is CASSLSAGNSNQPQHF. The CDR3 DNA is TGTGCCAGCAGTTTGAGCGCCGGGAATAGCAATCAGCCCCAGCATTTT.

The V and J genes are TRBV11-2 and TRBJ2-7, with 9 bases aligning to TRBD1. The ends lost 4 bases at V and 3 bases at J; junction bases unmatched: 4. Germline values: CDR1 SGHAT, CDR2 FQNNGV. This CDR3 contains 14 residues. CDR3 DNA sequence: TGTGCCAGCAGCTCAGGGACAGGGTTCTACGAGCAGTACTTC. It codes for CASSSGTGFYEQYF.

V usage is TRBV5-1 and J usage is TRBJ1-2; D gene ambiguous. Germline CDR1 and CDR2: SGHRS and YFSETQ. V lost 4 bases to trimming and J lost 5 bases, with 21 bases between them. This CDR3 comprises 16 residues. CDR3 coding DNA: TGCGCCAGCAGCCAAGAACTTTCAAGGTCGGGATATGGCTACACCTTC. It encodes CASSQELSRSGYGYTF.

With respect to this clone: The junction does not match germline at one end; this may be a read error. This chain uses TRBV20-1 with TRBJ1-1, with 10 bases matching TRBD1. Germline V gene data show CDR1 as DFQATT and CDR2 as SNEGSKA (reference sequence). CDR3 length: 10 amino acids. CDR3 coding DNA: TGCAGTGCTAGGGACAGGGGGTCGATCTTT. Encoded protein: CSARDRGSIF.

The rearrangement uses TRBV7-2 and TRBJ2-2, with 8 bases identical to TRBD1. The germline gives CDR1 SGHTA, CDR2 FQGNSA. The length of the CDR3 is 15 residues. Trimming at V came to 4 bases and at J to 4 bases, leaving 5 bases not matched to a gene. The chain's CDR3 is CASSSQGAGTGELFF. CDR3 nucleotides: TGTGCCAGCAGCTCCCAGGGGGCGGGCACCGGGGAGCTGTTTTTT.

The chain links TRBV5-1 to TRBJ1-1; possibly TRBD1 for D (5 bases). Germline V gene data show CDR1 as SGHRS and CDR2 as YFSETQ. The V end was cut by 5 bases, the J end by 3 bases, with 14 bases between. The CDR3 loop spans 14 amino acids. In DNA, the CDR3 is TGCGCCAGCAGGTCCCTGGGGCCGGACACTGAAGCTTTCTTT. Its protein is CASRSLGPDTEAFF.

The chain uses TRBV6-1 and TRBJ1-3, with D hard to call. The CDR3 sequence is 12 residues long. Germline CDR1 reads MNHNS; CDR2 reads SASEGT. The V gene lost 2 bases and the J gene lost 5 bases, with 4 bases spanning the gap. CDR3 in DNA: TGTGCCAGCAGTGAATCTAGAAACACCATATATTTT. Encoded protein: CASSESRNTIYF.

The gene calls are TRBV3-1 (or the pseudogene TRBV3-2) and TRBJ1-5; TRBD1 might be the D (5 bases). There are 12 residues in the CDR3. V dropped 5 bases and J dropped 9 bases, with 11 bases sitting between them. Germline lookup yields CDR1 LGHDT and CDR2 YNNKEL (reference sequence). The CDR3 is CASSYNRGPQHF. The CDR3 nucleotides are TGTGCCAGCAGCTACAATAGGGGGCCCCAGCATTTT.

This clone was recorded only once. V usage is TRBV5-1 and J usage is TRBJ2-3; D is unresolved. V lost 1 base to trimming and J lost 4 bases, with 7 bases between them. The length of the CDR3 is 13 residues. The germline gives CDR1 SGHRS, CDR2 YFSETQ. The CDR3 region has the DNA TGCGCCAGCAGCTTGCCCGCGTCAGATACGCAGTATTTT. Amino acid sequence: CASSLPASDTQYF.

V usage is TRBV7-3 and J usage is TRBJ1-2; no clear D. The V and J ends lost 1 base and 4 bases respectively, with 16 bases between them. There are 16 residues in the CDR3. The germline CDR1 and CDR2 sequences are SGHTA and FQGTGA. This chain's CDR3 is CASSLSFTTRVYGYTF. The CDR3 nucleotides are TGTGCCAGCAGCTTAAGCTTCACGACGAGGGTCTATGGCTACACCTTC.

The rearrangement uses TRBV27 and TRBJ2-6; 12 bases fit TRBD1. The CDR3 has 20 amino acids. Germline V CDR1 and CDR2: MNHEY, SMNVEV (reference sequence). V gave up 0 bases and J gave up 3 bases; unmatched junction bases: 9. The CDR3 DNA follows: TGTGCCAGCAGTTTATCGACCTGGGGACAGGGGGCTATTGGGGCCAACGTCCTGACTTTC. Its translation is CASSLSTWGQGAIGANVLTF. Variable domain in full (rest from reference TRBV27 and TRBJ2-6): EAQVTQNPRYLITVTGKKLTVTCSQNMNHEYMSWYRQDPGLGLRQIYYSMNVEVTDKGDVPEGYKVSRKEKRNFPLILESPSPNQTSLYFCASSLSTWGQGAIGANVLTFGAGSRLTVL.

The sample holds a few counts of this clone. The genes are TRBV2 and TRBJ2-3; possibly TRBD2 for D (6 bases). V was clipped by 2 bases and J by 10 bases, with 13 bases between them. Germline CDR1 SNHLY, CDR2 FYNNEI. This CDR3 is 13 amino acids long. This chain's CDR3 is CASSESREWAQYF. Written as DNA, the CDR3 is TGTGCCAGCAGTGAATCCCGGGAGTGGGCGCAGTATTTT.

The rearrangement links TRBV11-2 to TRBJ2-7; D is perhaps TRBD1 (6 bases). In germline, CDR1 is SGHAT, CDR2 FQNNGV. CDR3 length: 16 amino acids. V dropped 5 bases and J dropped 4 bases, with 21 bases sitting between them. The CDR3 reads CASSTYRVQNPYEQYF. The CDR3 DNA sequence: TGTGCCAGCAGCACTTACAGGGTCCAAAACCCTTACGAGCAGTACTTC.

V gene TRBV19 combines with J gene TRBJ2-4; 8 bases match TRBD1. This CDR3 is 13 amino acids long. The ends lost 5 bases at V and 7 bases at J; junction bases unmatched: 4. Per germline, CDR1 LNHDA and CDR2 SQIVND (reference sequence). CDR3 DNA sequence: TGTGCCAGTAGTGAGACAGGGGAGAACATTCAGTACTTC. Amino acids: CASSETGENIQYF.

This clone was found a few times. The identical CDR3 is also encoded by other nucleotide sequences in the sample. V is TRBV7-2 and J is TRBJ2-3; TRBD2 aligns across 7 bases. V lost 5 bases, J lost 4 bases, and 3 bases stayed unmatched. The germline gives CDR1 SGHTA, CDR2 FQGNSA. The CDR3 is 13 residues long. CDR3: CASSPSGADTQYF. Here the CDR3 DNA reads TGTGCCAGCAGCCCCAGCGGGGCAGATACGCAGTATTTT.

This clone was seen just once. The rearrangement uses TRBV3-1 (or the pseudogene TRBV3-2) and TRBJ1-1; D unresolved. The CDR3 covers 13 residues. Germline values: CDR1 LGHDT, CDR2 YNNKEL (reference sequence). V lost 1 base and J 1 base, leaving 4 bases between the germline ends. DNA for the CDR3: TGTGCCAGCAGCCAAGGTCAGAACACTGAAGCTTTCTTT. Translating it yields CASSQGQNTEAFF.

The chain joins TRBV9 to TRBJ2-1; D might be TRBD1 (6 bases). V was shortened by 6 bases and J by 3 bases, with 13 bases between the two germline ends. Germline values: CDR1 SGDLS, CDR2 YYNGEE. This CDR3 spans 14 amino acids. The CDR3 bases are TGTGCCAGCACCCCCGGGGACAACTACAATGAGCAGTTCTTC. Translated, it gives CASTPGDNYNEQFF.

CDR3 in amino acids: CASGPNIAGGLNTQYF. In nucleotides, the CDR3 is TGTGCCAGCGGCCCCAACATAGCGGGGGGGCTGAATACGCAGTATTTT. This chain links TRBV27 with TRBJ2-3, with 11 nucleotides matching TRBD2. CDR1 and CDR2 from the germline V gene are MNHEY and SMNVEV (reference sequence). The V and J ends lost 8 bases and 7 bases, in that order; junction bases with no gene match: 14. The CDR3 is 16 amino acids.

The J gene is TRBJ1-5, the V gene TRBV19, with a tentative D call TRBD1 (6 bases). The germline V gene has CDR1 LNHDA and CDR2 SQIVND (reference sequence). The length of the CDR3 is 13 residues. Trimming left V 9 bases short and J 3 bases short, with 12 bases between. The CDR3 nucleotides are TGTGCCAGCAGCCGGGACACCAATCAGCCCCAGCATTTT. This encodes CASSRDTNQPQHF.

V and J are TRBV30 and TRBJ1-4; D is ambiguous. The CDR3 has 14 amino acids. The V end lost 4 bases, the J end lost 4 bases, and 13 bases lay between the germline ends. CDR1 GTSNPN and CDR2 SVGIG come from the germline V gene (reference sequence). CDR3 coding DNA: TGTGCCTGGAATATTTACAGAGATAATGAAAAACTGTTTTTT. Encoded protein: CAWNIYRDNEKLFF.

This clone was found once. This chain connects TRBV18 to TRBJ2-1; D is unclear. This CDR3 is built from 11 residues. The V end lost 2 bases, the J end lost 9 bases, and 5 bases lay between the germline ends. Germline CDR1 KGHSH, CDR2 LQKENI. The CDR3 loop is CASSPEFEQFF. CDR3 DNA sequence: TGTGCCAGCTCACCAGAGTTTGAGCAGTTCTTC.